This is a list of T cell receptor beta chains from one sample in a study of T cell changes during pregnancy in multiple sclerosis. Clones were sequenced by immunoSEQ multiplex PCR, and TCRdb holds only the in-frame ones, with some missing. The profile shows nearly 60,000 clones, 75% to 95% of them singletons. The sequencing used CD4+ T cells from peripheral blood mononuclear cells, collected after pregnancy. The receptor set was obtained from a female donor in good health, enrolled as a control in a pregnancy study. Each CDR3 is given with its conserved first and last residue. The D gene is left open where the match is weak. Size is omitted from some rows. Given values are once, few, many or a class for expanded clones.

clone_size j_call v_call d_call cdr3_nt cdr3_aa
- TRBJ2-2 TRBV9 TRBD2 TGTGCCAGTACCGGACTAGCGGGGGGGCACGGGGAGCTGTTTTTT CASTGLAGGHGELFF
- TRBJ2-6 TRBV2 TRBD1 TGTGCCAGTCGCCAACGGGACAGGGAATTCTCCGGGGCCAACGTCCTGACTTTC CASRQRDREFSGANVLTF
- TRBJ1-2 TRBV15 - TGTGCCACCAGCAGCAGGGGCAGCTATGGCTACACCTTC CATSSRGSYGYTF
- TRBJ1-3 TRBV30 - TGTGCCTGCCAAAAACAGGGAGCTGGAAACACCATATATTTT CACQKQGAGNTIYF
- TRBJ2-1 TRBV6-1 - TGTGCCAGCAGTAACAGATTCCCCTACAATGAGCAGTTCTTC CASSNRFPYNEQFF
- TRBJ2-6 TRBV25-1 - TGTGCCAGCAGTGACAGCCGGGGGACTGGGGCCAACGTCCTGACTTTC CASSDSRGTGANVLTF
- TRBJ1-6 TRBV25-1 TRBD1 TGTGCCAGCAGTGAACAGGGGGCCAATAATTCACCCCTCCACTTT CASSEQGANNSPLHF
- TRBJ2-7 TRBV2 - TGTGCCAGCAGTGACCGACAGTTCTACGAGCAGTACTTC CASSDRQFYEQYF
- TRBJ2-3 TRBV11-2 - TGTGCCAGCAGCCGCGACACCTCTCCCCTAACGCAGTATTTT CASSRDTSPLTQYF
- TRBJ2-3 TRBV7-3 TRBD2 TGTGCCAGCAGCTCAACTAGCGGGGACACAGATACGCAGTATTTT CASSSTSGDTDTQYF
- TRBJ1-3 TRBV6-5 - TGTGCCAGCAGTTACTCGAGGGGGACGACTGGAAACACCATATATTTT CASSYSRGTTGNTIYF
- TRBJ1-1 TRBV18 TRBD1 TGTGCCAGCTCATCGTTCGGACAGGGGGCCGCCACTGAAGCTTTCTTT CASSSFGQGAATEAFF
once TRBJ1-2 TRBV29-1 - TGCAGCGTACTCTTCTCAGGGGCAGGATATGGCTACACCTTC CSVLFSGAGYGYTF
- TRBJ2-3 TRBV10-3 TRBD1 TGTGCCATCACCCTGGGACAGGGCCCTAGCACAGATACGCAGTATTTT CAITLGQGPSTDTQYF
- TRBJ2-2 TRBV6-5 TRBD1 TGTGCCAGCAGGCGACAGGGAAACACCGGGGAGCTGTTTTTT CASRRQGNTGELFF
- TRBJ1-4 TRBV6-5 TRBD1 TGTGCCAGCTCTGGGCAGGGGGCGTTTGAAAAACTGTTTTTT CASSGQGAFEKLFF
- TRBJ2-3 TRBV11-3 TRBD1 TGTGCCAGCAGCTCGGGACAGGGAGGGGGCACAGATACGCAGTATTTT CASSSGQGGGTDTQYF
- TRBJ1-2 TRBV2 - TGTGCCAGCAGTGATTCGTCAGATACCCATAATAACTATGGCTACACCTTC CASSDSSDTHNNYGYTF
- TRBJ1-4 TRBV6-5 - TGTGCCAGCAGTTACCGTCCAGGAATAGGAGAAAAACTGTTTTTT CASSYRPGIGEKLFF
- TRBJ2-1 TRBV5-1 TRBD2 TGCGCCAGCAGCTTGGCCCTCGGGGGGGGCAATGAGCAGTTCTTC CASSLALGGGNEQFF
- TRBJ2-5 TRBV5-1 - TGCGCCAGCAGCTTCGGTGGCAGGGAAGAGACCCAGTACTTC CASSFGGREETQYF
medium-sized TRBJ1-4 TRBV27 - TGTGCCAGCAGTCCCCCAAATGAAAAACTGTTTTTT CASSPPNEKLFF
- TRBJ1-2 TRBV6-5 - TGTGCCAGCAGCCGGGGGGGGCAGTCTAACTATGGCTACACCTTC CASSRGGQSNYGYTF
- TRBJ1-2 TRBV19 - TGTGCCAGTAGTATCATCGTGGCGGTTGCTAACTATGGCTACACCTTC CASSIIVAVANYGYTF
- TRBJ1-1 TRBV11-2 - TGTGCCAGCAGCTTCCCCGGGGTGAACACTGAAGCTTTCTTT CASSFPGVNTEAFF
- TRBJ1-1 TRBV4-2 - TGTGCCAGCAGCCAAGATATGAACACTGAAGCTTTCTTT CASSQDMNTEAFF
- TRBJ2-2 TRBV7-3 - TGTGCCAGCAGCTTACCGGGCACCGGGGAGCTGTTTTTT CASSLPGTGELFF
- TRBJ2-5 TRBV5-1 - TGCGCCAGCAGGGAACCGGGCCAAGAGACCCAGTACTTC CASREPGQETQYF
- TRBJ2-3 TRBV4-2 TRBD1 TGTGCCAGCAGCCACCCGGGACAGGGGAACACAGATACGCAGTATTTT CASSHPGQGNTDTQYF
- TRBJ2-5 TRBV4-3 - TGCGCCAGCAGCCAAGTTGGGGGGGAGACCCAGTACTTC CASSQVGGETQYF
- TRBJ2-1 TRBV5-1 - TGCGCCAGCGGTTTGGCGGCGGGGAGCTCCTACAATGAGCAGTTCTTC CASGLAAGSSYNEQFF
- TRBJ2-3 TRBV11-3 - TGTGCCAGCAGCTTTCGGCGGCGCGATACGCAGTATTTT CASSFRRRDTQYF
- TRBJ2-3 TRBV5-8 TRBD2 TGTGCCAGCACTTTCGGGGGGGCGAGCACAGATACGCAGTATTTT CASTFGGASTDTQYF
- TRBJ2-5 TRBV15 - TGTGCCACCGAAGGACAAATCCAAGAGACCCAGTACTTC CATEGQIQETQYF
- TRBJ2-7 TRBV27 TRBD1 TGTGCCAGCAGTTTTAACCCAGGGGGCTACGAGCAGTACTTC CASSFNPGGYEQYF
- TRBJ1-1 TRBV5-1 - TGCGCCAGCAGCTTGGCACCGGGGGAGGGCACTGAAGCTTTCTTT CASSLAPGEGTEAFF
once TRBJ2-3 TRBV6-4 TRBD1 TGTGCCAGCAGTGAACAGGGGGCCGGCCCAGATACGCAGTATTTT CASSEQGAGPDTQYF
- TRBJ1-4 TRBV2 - TGTGCCAGCAGTTCGAACAGGGCCTCAGGAGAAAAACTGTTTTTT CASSSNRASGEKLFF
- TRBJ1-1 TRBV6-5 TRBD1 TGTGCCAGCAGGACAGGGATAGCTGAAGCTTTCTTT CASRTGIAEAFF
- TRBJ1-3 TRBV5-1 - TGCGCCAGCAGCTTGGCCCTCGGGGTCGGAAACACCATATATTTT CASSLALGVGNTIYF
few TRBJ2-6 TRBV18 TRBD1 TGTGCCAGCTCACCGGTTGGTGGACAGGGGGCGCCTGGGGCCAACGTCCTGACTTTC CASSPVGGQGAPGANVLTF
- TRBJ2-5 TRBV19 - TGTGCCACCGCGGGCGAGACCCAGTACTTC CATAGETQYF
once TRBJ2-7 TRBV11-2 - TGTGCCAGCAGCTTCAACGGGTACTACGAGCAGTACTTC CASSFNGYYEQYF
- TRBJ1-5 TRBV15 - TGTGCCACCAGCAGGACAGATTATAGCAATCAGCCCCAGCATTTT CATSRTDYSNQPQHF
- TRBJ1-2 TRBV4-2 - TGTGCCAGCAGCCAAGATTTGGGGGGTGAATTCTATGGCTACACCTTC CASSQDLGGEFYGYTF
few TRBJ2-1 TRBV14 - TGTGCCAGCAGCCAAGGAGCGGGTGGTGAGCAGTTCTTC CASSQGAGGEQFF
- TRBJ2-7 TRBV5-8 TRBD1 TGTGCCAGCAGCACTGGGGTAGGACAGGGACGAGACGAGCAGTACTTC CASSTGVGQGRDEQYF
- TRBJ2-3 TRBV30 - TGTGCCTGGAGTGTAGGGGCGGGGTTCACAGATACGCAGTATTTT CAWSVGAGFTDTQYF
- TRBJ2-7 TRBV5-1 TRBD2 TGCGCCAGCAGCTTAAGCGGGGGAGCCTACGAGCAGTACTTC CASSLSGGAYEQYF
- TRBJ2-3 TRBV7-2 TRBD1 TGTGCCAGCAGCATGCAGGGACAGGGAATAGATACGCAGTATTTT CASSMQGQGIDTQYF
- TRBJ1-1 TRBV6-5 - TGTGCCAGCAGTTACTCCCACAGTGGATCGACTGAAGCTTTCTTT CASSYSHSGSTEAFF
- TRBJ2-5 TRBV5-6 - TGTGCCAGCAGCTTCGGGTACCAAGAGACCCAGTACTTC CASSFGYQETQYF
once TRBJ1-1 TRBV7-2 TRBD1 TGTGCCAGCAGCTTAAAGGGGGCAGGCACTGAAGCTTTCTTT CASSLKGAGTEAFF
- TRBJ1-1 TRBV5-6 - TGTGCCAGCGGGTTGCTGGGGGGTTCTGAAGCTTTCTTT CASGLLGGSEAFF
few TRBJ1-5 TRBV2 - TGTGCCAGCAGTAAAGACTCAGGGTTGGGACAGCCCCAGCATTTT CASSKDSGLGQPQHF
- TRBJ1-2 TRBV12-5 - TGTGCTAGTGGTCCCTTGACAGGCAACTATGGCTACACCTTC CASGPLTGNYGYTF
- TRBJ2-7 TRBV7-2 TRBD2 TGTGCCAGCAGCTCACAACCGGGACTAGCGGGGGATAGGCAGTACTTC CASSSQPGLAGDRQYF